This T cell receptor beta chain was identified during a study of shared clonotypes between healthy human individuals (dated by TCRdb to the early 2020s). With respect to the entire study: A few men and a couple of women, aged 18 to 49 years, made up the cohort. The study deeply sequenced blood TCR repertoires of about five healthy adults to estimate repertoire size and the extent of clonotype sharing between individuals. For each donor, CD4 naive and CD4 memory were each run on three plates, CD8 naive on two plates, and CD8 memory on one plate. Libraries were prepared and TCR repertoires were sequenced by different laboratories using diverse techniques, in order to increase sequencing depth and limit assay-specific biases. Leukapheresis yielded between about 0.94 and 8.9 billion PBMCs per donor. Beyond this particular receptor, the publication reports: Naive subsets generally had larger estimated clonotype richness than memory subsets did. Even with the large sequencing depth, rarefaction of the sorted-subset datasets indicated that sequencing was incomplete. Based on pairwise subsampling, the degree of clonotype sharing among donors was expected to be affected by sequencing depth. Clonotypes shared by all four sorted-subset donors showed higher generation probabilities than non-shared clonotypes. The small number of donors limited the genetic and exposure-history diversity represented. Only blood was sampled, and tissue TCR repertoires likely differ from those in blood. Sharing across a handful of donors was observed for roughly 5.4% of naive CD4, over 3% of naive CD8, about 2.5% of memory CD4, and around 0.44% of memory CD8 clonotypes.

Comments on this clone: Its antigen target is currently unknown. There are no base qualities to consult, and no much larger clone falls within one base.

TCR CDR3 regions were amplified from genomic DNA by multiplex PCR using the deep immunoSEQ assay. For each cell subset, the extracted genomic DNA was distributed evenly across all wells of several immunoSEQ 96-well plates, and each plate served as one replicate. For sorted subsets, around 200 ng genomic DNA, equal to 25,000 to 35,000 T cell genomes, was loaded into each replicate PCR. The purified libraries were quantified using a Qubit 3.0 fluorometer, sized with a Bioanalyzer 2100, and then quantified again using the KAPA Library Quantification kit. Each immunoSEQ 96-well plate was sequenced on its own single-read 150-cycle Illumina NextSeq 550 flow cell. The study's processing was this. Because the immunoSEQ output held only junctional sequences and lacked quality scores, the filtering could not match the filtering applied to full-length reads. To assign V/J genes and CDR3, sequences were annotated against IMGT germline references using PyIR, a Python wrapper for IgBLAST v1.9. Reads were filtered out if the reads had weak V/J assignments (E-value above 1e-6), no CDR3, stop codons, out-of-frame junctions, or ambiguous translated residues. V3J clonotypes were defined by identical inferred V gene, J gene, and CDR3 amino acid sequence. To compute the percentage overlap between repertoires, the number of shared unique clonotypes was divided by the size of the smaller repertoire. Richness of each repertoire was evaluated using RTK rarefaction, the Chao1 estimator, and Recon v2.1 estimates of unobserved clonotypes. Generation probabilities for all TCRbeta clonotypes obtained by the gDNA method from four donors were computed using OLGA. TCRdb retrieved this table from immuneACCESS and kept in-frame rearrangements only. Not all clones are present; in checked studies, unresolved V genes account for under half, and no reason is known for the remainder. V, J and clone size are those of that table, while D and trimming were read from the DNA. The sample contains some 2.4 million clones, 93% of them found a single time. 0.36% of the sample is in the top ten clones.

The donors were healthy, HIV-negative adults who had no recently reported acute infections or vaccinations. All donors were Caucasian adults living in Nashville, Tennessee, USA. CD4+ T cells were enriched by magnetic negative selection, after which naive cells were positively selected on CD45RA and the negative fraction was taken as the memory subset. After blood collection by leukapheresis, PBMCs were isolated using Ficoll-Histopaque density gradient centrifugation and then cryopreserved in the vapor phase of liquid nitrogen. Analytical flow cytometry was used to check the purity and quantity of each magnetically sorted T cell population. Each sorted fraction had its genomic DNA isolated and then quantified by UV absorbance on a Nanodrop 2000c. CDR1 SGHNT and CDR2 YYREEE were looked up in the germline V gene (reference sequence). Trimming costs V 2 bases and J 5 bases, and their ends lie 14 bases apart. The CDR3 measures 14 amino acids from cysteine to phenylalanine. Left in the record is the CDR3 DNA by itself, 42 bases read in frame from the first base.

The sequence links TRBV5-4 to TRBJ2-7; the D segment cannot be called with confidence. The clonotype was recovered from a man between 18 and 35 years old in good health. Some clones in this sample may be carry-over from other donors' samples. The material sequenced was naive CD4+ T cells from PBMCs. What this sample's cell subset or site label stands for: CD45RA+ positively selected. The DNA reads TGTGCCAGCAGCTTAAGCAATGTGGCCCACGAGCAGTACTTC. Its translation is CASSLSNVAHEQYF.